These T cell receptor beta chains were read from a single sample in a study of T cell responses to AZD1222 COVID-19 vaccine. Profiled with immunoSEQ multiplex PCR; TCRdb holds only in-frame clones, not every one. The sample shows under 90,000 clones, 83% of them seen only once. The specimen was peripheral blood, collected 28 days after the second AZD1222 dose. The receptors derive from an adult who received the AZD1222 COVID-19 vaccine. Both conserved end residues are part of each CDR3. Each record gives: J gene, V gene, clone size, D gene, CDR3 protein, CDR3 DNA. The D gene is left open where the match is weak. Part of the rows lack a size; the others show once, few, many or a class for expanded clones.

J gene: TRBJ2-7; V gene: TRBV7-9; clone size: once; D gene: TRBD2; CDR3 protein: CASSLMTTGGTEQYF; CDR3 DNA: TGTGCCAGCAGCTTAATGACAACGGGAGGCACCGAGCAGTACTTC
J gene: TRBJ2-1; V gene: TRBV29-1; clone size: .; D gene: .; CDR3 protein: CSGEGSSYNEQFF; CDR3 DNA: TGCAGCGGAGAGGGGAGCTCCTACAATGAGCAGTTCTTC
J gene: TRBJ2-1; V gene: TRBV5-1; clone size: .; D gene: .; CDR3 protein: CASSFPGPYNEQFF; CDR3 DNA: TGCGCCAGCAGCTTCCCTGGACCTTACAATGAGCAGTTCTTC
J gene: TRBJ1-1; V gene: TRBV5-4; clone size: .; D gene: .; CDR3 protein: CASGSSVNTEAFF; CDR3 DNA: TGTGCCAGCGGCTCATCAGTGAACACTGAAGCTTTCTTT
J gene: TRBJ2-1; V gene: TRBV15; clone size: few; D gene: TRBD1; CDR3 protein: CATSRDIDRGAEQFF; CDR3 DNA: TGTGCCACCAGCAGAGACATAGACAGGGGGGCTGAGCAGTTCTTC
J gene: TRBJ2-5; V gene: TRBV7-2; clone size: .; D gene: .; CDR3 protein: CASSLSKRSQYF; CDR3 DNA: TGTGCCAGCAGCTTATCCAAACGGTCCCAGTACTTC
J gene: TRBJ2-2; V gene: TRBV18; clone size: .; D gene: TRBD1; CDR3 protein: CASSPMTPGQGTGELFF; CDR3 DNA: TGTGCCAGCTCACCAATGACTCCGGGACAGGGGACCGGGGAGCTGTTTTTT
J gene: TRBJ1-6; V gene: TRBV4-2; clone size: .; D gene: .; CDR3 protein: CASSQEVGAGSPLHF; CDR3 DNA: TGTGCCAGCAGCCAAGAAGTGGGAGCGGGTTCACCCCTCCACTTT
J gene: TRBJ1-1; V gene: TRBV5-5; clone size: .; D gene: .; CDR3 protein: CASKQIPVSMNTEAFF; CDR3 DNA: TGTGCCAGCAAACAGATCCCAGTATCTATGAACACTGAAGCTTTCTTT
J gene: TRBJ2-1; V gene: TRBV10-3; clone size: .; D gene: .; CDR3 protein: CAITQGTSYNEQFF; CDR3 DNA: TGTGCCATCACCCAAGGGACATCCTACAATGAGCAGTTCTTC
J gene: TRBJ2-2; V gene: TRBV6-2/TRBV6-3; clone size: .; D gene: .; CDR3 protein: CASSYSKSVTGELFF; CDR3 DNA: TGTGCCAGCAGTTACTCGAAGTCCGTCACCGGGGAGCTGTTTTTT
J gene: TRBJ2-2; V gene: TRBV28; clone size: .; D gene: .; CDR3 protein: CASTPVGDRTGELFF; CDR3 DNA: TGTGCCAGCACCCCCGTGGGGGATCGCACCGGGGAGCTGTTTTTT
J gene: TRBJ1-1; V gene: TRBV6-1; clone size: .; D gene: .; CDR3 protein: CASSVVLGRAMNTEAFF; CDR3 DNA: TGTGCCAGCAGTGTGGTTTTGGGGAGGGCAATGAACACTGAAGCTTTCTTT
J gene: TRBJ1-6; V gene: TRBV6-5; clone size: .; D gene: .; CDR3 protein: CASSRLKDSPLHF; CDR3 DNA: TGTGCCAGCAGCCGCCTCAAAGATTCACCCCTCCACTTT
J gene: TRBJ1-3; V gene: TRBV5-1; clone size: .; D gene: .; CDR3 protein: CASTPTGFSGNTIYF; CDR3 DNA: TGCGCCAGCACCCCAACAGGGTTCTCTGGAAACACCATATATTTT
J gene: TRBJ1-1; V gene: TRBV12-5; clone size: .; D gene: .; CDR3 protein: CASGLDGEAFF; CDR3 DNA: TGTGCTAGTGGTTTGGACGGAGAAGCTTTCTTT
J gene: TRBJ2-1; V gene: TRBV7-2; clone size: once; D gene: TRBD1; CDR3 protein: CASTTGTAFEQFF; CDR3 DNA: TGTGCCAGCACTACCGGGACAGCCTTTGAGCAGTTCTTC
J gene: TRBJ1-4; V gene: TRBV10-3; clone size: .; D gene: TRBD1; CDR3 protein: CAISASDRETNEKLFF; CDR3 DNA: TGTGCCATCAGTGCCTCGGACAGGGAAACTAATGAAAAACTGTTTTTT
J gene: TRBJ2-1; V gene: TRBV4-2; clone size: few; D gene: .; CDR3 protein: CASSQYYTASYNEQFF; CDR3 DNA: TGTGCCAGCAGCCAGTATTATACAGCATCCTACAATGAGCAGTTCTTC
J gene: TRBJ2-3; V gene: TRBV9; clone size: .; D gene: .; CDR3 protein: CASSVGGSTSTDTQYF; CDR3 DNA: TGTGCCAGCAGCGTTGGGGGCTCTACTAGCACAGATACGCAGTATTTT
J gene: TRBJ2-4; V gene: TRBV5-5; clone size: .; D gene: .; CDR3 protein: CASSLGLLEDIQYF; CDR3 DNA: TGTGCCAGCAGCTTGGGACTTCTTGAGGACATTCAGTACTTC
J gene: TRBJ2-1; V gene: TRBV28; clone size: .; D gene: TRBD2; CDR3 protein: CASRATGLAGTSSYNEQFF; CDR3 DNA: TGTGCCAGCAGAGCAACGGGACTAGCGGGGACAAGCTCCTACAATGAGCAGTTCTTC
J gene: TRBJ1-2; V gene: TRBV2; clone size: .; D gene: .; CDR3 protein: CASSEGGPGGYGYTF; CDR3 DNA: TGTGCCAGCAGTGAAGGGGGACCGGGTGGCTATGGCTACACCTTC
J gene: TRBJ2-2; V gene: TRBV10-3; clone size: .; D gene: TRBD2; CDR3 protein: CAISEVVSGRAANTGELFF; CDR3 DNA: TGTGCCATCAGTGAGGTGGTTAGCGGGAGGGCGGCGAACACCGGGGAGCTGTTTTTT
J gene: TRBJ1-1; V gene: TRBV9; clone size: .; D gene: .; CDR3 protein: CASSFTVNTEAFF; CDR3 DNA: TGTGCCAGCAGCTTCACAGTAAACACTGAAGCTTTCTTT
J gene: TRBJ2-3; V gene: TRBV28; clone size: .; D gene: TRBD2; CDR3 protein: CASTPNRAGGPADTQYF; CDR3 DNA: TGTGCCAGCACCCCAAATAGGGCGGGAGGGCCTGCGGATACGCAGTATTTT
J gene: TRBJ1-1; V gene: TRBV20-1; clone size: .; D gene: .; CDR3 protein: CSARSEKAFF; CDR3 DNA: TGCAGTGCTAGATCGGAGAAGGCTTTCTTT
J gene: TRBJ1-6; V gene: TRBV28; clone size: .; D gene: TRBD1; CDR3 protein: CASSAQGSSYNSPLHF; CDR3 DNA: TGTGCCAGCAGTGCACAGGGGTCCTCCTATAATTCACCCCTCCACTTT
J gene: TRBJ2-1; V gene: TRBV28; clone size: .; D gene: .; CDR3 protein: CASSLYSLRVSSYNEQFF; CDR3 DNA: TGTGCCAGCAGTTTATACTCGTTGAGGGTCAGCTCCTACAATGAGCAGTTCTTC
J gene: TRBJ1-2; V gene: TRBV4-2; clone size: .; D gene: .; CDR3 protein: CASSQAGEGYGYTF; CDR3 DNA: TGTGCCAGCAGCCAAGCCGGAGAGGGTTATGGCTACACCTTC
J gene: TRBJ2-2; V gene: TRBV6-5; clone size: .; D gene: .; CDR3 protein: CASSSGTVNTGELFF; CDR3 DNA: TGTGCCAGCAGTTCGGGGACGGTGAACACCGGGGAGCTGTTTTTT
J gene: TRBJ2-1; V gene: TRBV4-2; clone size: .; D gene: TRBD2; CDR3 protein: CASSQIAGGADEQFF; CDR3 DNA: TGTGCCAGCAGCCAAATAGCGGGAGGGGCCGATGAGCAGTTCTTC
J gene: TRBJ2-3; V gene: TRBV5-1; clone size: once; D gene: TRBD2; CDR3 protein: CASSYGTSGFGDTQYF; CDR3 DNA: TGCGCCAGCAGCTATGGGACTAGCGGGTTTGGAGATACGCAGTATTTT
J gene: TRBJ1-3; V gene: TRBV4-1; clone size: .; D gene: .; CDR3 protein: CASSQVDYGASSGNTIYF; CDR3 DNA: TGCGCCAGCAGCCAAGTTGATTACGGGGCATCCTCTGGAAACACCATATATTTT
J gene: TRBJ2-1; V gene: TRBV5-4; clone size: .; D gene: TRBD2; CDR3 protein: CASSLPQLAGGGEQFF; CDR3 DNA: TGTGCCAGCAGCTTGCCTCAACTAGCGGGAGGGGGTGAGCAGTTCTTC
J gene: TRBJ2-1; V gene: TRBV7-3; clone size: .; D gene: TRBD1; CDR3 protein: CASTTGAGDNEQFF; CDR3 DNA: TGTGCCAGCACCACAGGGGCAGGAGACAATGAGCAGTTCTTC
J gene: TRBJ1-2; V gene: TRBV11-2; clone size: .; D gene: .; CDR3 protein: CASSHMRGGDGHGYTF; CDR3 DNA: TGTGCCAGCAGCCACATGCGGGGGGGTGATGGACATGGCTACACCTTC
J gene: TRBJ2-2; V gene: TRBV7-9; clone size: once; D gene: .; CDR3 protein: CASSLYHPGAGELFF; CDR3 DNA: TGTGCCAGCAGCTTATACCACCCCGGGGCCGGGGAGCTGTTTTTT
J gene: TRBJ1-3; V gene: TRBV5-1; clone size: .; D gene: .; CDR3 protein: CASSLWGTGNTIYF; CDR3 DNA: TGCGCCAGCAGCTTGTGGGGGACTGGAAACACCATATATTTT
J gene: TRBJ1-5; V gene: TRBV19; clone size: .; D gene: .; CDR3 protein: CASSIIEGRNQPQHF; CDR3 DNA: TGTGCCAGTAGTATCATTGAGGGAAGAAATCAGCCCCAGCATTTT
J gene: TRBJ1-1; V gene: TRBV28; clone size: once; D gene: .; CDR3 protein: CASSSAGRGAEAFF; CDR3 DNA: TGTGCCAGCAGCTCGGCTGGGAGAGGCGCTGAAGCTTTCTTT
J gene: TRBJ2-7; V gene: TRBV5-1; clone size: .; D gene: TRBD1; CDR3 protein: CASSLRQGANYEQYF; CDR3 DNA: TGCGCCAGCAGCCTGAGACAGGGGGCGAACTACGAGCAGTACTTC
J gene: TRBJ1-5; V gene: TRBV27; clone size: .; D gene: .; CDR3 protein: CASSLSVGYNQPQHF; CDR3 DNA: TGTGCCAGCAGTTTAAGTGTAGGGTACAATCAGCCCCAGCATTTT
J gene: TRBJ1-4; V gene: TRBV7-8; clone size: .; D gene: TRBD1; CDR3 protein: CASSPGQARSLWEKLFF; CDR3 DNA: TGTGCCAGCAGCCCGGGACAGGCGAGATCCTTATGGGAAAAACTGTTTTTT
J gene: TRBJ1-5; V gene: TRBV19; clone size: .; D gene: .; CDR3 protein: CASSISGGNQPQHF; CDR3 DNA: TGTGCCAGTAGTATCTCGGGTGGTAATCAGCCCCAGCATTTT
J gene: TRBJ1-2; V gene: TRBV12-3/TRBV12-4; clone size: .; D gene: .; CDR3 protein: CASTRPLDGYTF; CDR3 DNA: TGTGCCAGCACCCGACCACTAGATGGCTACACCTTC
J gene: TRBJ2-1; V gene: TRBV7-9; clone size: .; D gene: .; CDR3 protein: CASSLGLNEQFF; CDR3 DNA: TGTGCCAGCAGCTTGGGGCTCAATGAGCAGTTCTTC
J gene: TRBJ1-2; V gene: TRBV6-1; clone size: .; D gene: .; CDR3 protein: CASSEWTEANYGYTF; CDR3 DNA: TGTGCCAGCAGTGAATGGACGGAAGCTAACTATGGCTACACCTTC
J gene: TRBJ2-4; V gene: TRBV3-1/TRBV3-2; clone size: .; D gene: .; CDR3 protein: CASSQEGGGRVIQYF; CDR3 DNA: TGTGCCAGCAGCCAAGAAGGAGGGGGTCGGGTCATTCAGTACTTC
J gene: TRBJ1-2; V gene: TRBV6-6; clone size: .; D gene: .; CDR3 protein: CASAAAGGYTF; CDR3 DNA: TGTGCCAGTGCAGCAGCCGGGGGCTACACCTTC
J gene: TRBJ2-1; V gene: TRBV7-2; clone size: .; D gene: .; CDR3 protein: CASSPFPEQFF; CDR3 DNA: TGTGCCAGCAGCCCGTTCCCTGAGCAGTTCTTC
J gene: TRBJ2-5; V gene: TRBV18; clone size: .; D gene: TRBD2; CDR3 protein: CASSPTLAGEQETQYF; CDR3 DNA: TGTGCCAGCTCGCCCACACTAGCGGGAGAGCAAGAGACCCAGTACTTC
J gene: TRBJ1-5; V gene: TRBV4-2; clone size: .; D gene: .; CDR3 protein: CASSQDGGAEQPQHF; CDR3 DNA: TGTGCCAGCAGCCAAGACGGGGGGGCCGAACAGCCCCAGCATTTT
J gene: TRBJ1-1; V gene: TRBV15; clone size: .; D gene: .; CDR3 protein: CATSRGGRKDTEAFF; CDR3 DNA: TGTGCCACCAGCAGAGGGGGTCGGAAGGACACTGAAGCTTTCTTT
J gene: TRBJ2-2; V gene: TRBV9; clone size: .; D gene: .; CDR3 protein: CASSVGSGTGELFF; CDR3 DNA: TGTGCCAGCAGCGTAGGATCGGGCACCGGGGAGCTGTTTTTT
J gene: TRBJ2-6; V gene: TRBV28; clone size: .; D gene: .; CDR3 protein: CASSPSRQVGANVLTF; CDR3 DNA: TGTGCCAGCAGTCCGTCTCGACAGGTTGGGGCCAACGTCCTGACTTTC
J gene: TRBJ2-5; V gene: TRBV12-3/TRBV12-4; clone size: .; D gene: .; CDR3 protein: CASSLREFGTQYF; CDR3 DNA: TGTGCCAGCAGTTTGAGGGAATTCGGGACCCAGTACTTC
J gene: TRBJ1-5; V gene: TRBV7-8; clone size: once; D gene: .; CDR3 protein: CASSFGVLGDGQPQHF; CDR3 DNA: TGTGCCAGCAGCTTCGGGGTTTTAGGGGATGGCCAGCCCCAGCATTTT